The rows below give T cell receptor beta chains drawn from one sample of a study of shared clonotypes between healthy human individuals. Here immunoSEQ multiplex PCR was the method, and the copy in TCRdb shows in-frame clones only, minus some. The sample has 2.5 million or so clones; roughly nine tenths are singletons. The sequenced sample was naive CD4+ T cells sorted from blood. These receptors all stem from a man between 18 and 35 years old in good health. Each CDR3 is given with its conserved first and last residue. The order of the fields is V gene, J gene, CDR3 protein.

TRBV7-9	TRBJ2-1	CASRTGSYNEQFF
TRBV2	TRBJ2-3	CASSVTVFGTDTQYF
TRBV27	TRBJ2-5	CASRIAGSQTQYF
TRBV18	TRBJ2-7	CASSPGQNEQYF
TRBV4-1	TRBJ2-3	CASSQGRTGGTDTQYF
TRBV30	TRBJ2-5	CAWSKGAETQYF
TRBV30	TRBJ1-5	CAWSGPGNQPQHF
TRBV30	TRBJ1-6	CAWAAQINSPLHF
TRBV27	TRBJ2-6	CASSFRGWGVLTF
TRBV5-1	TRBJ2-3	CASSLAAGMVSDTQYF
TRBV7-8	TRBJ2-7	CASSLAQQYEQYF
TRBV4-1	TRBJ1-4	CASSQAGTWEKLFF
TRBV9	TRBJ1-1	CASSSSGVGTEAFF
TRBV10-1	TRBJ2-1	CASSDTGTGHNEQFF
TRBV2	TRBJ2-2	CASSGGAVEGELFF
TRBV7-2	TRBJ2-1	CASSLVLVVASEQFF
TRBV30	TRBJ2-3	CAWSVRDRGYQGTQYF
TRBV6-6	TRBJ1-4	CASSYGQSTNEKLFF
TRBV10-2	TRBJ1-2	CASSDAIGYTF
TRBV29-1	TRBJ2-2	CSVVGPRGTGELFF
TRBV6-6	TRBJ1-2	CASSPGEGIGYTF
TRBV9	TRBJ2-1	CASSARPDNEQFF
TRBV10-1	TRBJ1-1	CASSAEQSASEAFF
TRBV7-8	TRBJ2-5	CASSLAFRGRRGQETQYF
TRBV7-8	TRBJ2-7	CASSLAGVAGNTEQYF
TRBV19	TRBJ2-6	CASSFDPRRSGANVLTF
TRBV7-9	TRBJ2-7	CASSLALGEEQYF
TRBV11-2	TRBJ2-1	CASSLSAGGSYNEQFF
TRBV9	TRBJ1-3	CASSSSRDRRSSGNTIYF
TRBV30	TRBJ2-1	CAWSPDRVRNNEQFF
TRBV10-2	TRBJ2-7	CASTGKAGYEQYF
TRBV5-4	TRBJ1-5	CASSLEVNQPQHF
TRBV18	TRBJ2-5	CASSGQGEKTQYF
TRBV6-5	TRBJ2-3	CATRSSGGGTQYF
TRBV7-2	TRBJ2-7	CASSPGQVSYEQYF
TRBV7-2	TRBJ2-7	CASSLNVFGTGNEQYF
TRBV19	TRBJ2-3	CASSDSTDTQYF
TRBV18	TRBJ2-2	CASSLLDGELFF
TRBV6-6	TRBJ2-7	CASRDRDSTYEQYF
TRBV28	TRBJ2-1	CASRADLQGPRGANEQFF
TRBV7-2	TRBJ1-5	CASSLGGQSNQPQHF
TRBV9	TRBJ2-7	CASSTDGGAYEQYF
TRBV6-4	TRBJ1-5	CASSQVAGQPQHF
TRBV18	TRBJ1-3	CASSPRTDSGNTIYF
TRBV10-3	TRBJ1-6	CAISASTGGNSPLHF
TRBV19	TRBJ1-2	CAAKRRNYGYTF
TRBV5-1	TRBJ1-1	CASSATGTLTEAFF
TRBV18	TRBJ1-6	CASSPRVNSPLHF
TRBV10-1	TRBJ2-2	CASSETGRDTGELFF
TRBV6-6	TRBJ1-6	CASSRPSAPLHF
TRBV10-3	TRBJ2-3	CATSSDGVSTDTQYF
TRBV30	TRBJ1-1	CAYNRGEGSTEAFF
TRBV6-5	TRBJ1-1	CASSYANRVGDPEAFF
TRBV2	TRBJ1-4	CASILRDKEKLFF
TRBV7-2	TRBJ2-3	CASSLLVNTQYF
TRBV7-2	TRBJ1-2	CASSFLLDGYTF
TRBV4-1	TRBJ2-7	CASSQGRLPPYEQYF